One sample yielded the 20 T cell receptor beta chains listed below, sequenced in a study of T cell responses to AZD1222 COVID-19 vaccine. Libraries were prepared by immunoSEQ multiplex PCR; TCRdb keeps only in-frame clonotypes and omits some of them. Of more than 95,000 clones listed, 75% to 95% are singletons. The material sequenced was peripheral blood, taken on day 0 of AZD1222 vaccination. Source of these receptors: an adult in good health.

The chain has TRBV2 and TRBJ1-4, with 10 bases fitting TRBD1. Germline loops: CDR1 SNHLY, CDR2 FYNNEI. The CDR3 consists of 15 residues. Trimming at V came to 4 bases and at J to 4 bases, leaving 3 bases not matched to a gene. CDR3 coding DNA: TGTGCCAGCAGTGGGGGACAGGGGTATAATGAAAAACTGTTTTTT. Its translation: CASSGGQGYNEKLFF. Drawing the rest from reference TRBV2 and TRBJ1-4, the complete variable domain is EPEVTQTPSHQVTQMGQEVILRCVPISNHLYFYWYRQILGQKVEFLVSFYNNEISEKSEIFDDQFSVERPDGSNFTLKIRSTKLEDSAMYFCASSGGQGYNEKLFFGSGTQLSVL.

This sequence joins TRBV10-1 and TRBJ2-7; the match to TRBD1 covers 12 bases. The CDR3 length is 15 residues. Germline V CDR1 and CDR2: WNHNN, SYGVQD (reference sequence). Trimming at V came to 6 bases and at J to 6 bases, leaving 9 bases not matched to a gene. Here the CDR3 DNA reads TGCGCCAGCAGCTTTACCGGGACAGGGGGCTCCGAGCAGTACTTC. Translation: CASSFTGTGGSEQYF.

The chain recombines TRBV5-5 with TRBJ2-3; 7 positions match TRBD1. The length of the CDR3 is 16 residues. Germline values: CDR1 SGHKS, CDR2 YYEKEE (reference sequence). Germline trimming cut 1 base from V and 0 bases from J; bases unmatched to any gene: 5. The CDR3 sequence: CASSLWGTASTDTQYF. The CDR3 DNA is TGTGCCAGCAGCTTGTGGGGGACAGCTAGCACAGATACGCAGTATTTT.

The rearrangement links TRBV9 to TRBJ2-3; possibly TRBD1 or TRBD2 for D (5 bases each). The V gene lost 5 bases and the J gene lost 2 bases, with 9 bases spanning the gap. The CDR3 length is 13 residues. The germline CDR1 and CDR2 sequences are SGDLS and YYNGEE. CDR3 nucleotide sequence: TGTGCCAGCAGTCGGGACCCCACAGATACGCAGTATTTT. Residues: CASSRDPTDTQYF. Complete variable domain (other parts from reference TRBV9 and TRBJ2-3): DSGVTQTPKHLITATGQRVTLRCSPRSGDLSVYWYQQSLDQGLQFLIQYYNGEERAKGNILERFSAQQFPDLHSELNLSSLELGDSALYFCASSRDPTDTQYFGPGTRLTVL.

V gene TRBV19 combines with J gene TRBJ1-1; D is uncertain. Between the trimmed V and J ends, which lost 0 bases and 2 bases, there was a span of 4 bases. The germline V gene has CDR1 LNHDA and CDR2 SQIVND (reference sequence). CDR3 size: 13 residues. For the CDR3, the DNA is TGTGCCAGTAGTATAGAAAGAAACACTGAAGCTTTCTTT. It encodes CASSIERNTEAFF. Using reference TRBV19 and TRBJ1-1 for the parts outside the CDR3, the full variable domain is DGGITQSPKYLFRKEGQNVTLSCEQNLNHDAMYWYRQDPGQGLRLIYYSQIVNDFQKGDIAEGYSVSREKKESFPLTVTSAQKNPTAFYLCASSIERNTEAFFGQGTRLTVV.

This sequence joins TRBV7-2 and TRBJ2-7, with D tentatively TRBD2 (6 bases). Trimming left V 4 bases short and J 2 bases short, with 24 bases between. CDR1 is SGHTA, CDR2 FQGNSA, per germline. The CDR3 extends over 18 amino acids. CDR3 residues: CASSYLPGSGTAAYEQYF. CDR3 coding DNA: TGTGCCAGCAGCTATCTCCCCGGGTCGGGGACTGCTGCCTACGAGCAGTACTTC.

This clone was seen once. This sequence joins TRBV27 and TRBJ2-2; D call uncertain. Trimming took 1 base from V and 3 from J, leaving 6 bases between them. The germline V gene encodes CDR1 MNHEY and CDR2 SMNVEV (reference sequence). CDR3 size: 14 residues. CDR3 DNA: TGTGCCAGCAGTTTATGGACGGACACCGGGGAGCTGTTTTTT. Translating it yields CASSLWTDTGELFF.

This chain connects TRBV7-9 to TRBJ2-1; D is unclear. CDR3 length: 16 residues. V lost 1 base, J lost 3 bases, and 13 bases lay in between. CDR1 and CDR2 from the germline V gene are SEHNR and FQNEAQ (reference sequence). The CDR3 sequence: CASSLVLARLYNEQFF. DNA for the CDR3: TGTGCCAGCAGCTTAGTACTCGCCAGGCTCTACAATGAGCAGTTCTTC.

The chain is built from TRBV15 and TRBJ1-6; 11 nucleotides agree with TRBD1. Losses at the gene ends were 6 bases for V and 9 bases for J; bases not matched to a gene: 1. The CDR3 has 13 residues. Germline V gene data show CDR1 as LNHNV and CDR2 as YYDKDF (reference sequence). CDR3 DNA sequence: TGTGCCACCAGGGGGACAGGGGGTTCACCCCTCCACTTT. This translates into CATRGTGGSPLHF.

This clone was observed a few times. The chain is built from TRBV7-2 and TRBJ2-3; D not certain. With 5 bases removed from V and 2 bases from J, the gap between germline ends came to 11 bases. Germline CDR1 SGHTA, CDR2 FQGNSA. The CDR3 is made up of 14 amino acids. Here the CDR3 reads CASSQYINTDTQYF. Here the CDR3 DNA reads TGTGCCAGCAGCCAATACATCAACACAGATACGCAGTATTTT.

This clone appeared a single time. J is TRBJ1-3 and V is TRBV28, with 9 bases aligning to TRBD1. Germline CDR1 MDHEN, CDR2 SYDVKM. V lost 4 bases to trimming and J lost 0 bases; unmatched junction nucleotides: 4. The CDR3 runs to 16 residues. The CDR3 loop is CASSSGGQGSGNTIYF. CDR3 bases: TGTGCCAGCAGTTCCGGGGGACAGGGCTCTGGAAACACCATATATTTT.

The CDR3, as DNA: TGTGCCAGCAGCTTAGCGGGGACTAGCGGGAGAGGGATGGATGAGCAGTTCTTC. This sequence encodes CASSLAGTSGRGMDEQFF. The rearrangement links TRBV7-8 to TRBJ2-1; 14 bases are shared with TRBD2. The CDR3 is 18 amino acids. The V segment lost 0 bases and the J segment 8 bases; nucleotides outside the gene matches: 9. Germline CDR1 SGHVS, CDR2 FQNEAQ. The variable domain in full, with the rest retrieved from reference TRBV7-8 and TRBJ2-1, is GAGVSQSPRYKVAKRGQDVALRCDPISGHVSLFWYQQALGQGPEFLTYFQNEAQLDKSGLPSDRFFAERPEGSVSTLKIQRTQQEDSAVYLCASSLAGTSGRGMDEQFFGPGTRLTVL.

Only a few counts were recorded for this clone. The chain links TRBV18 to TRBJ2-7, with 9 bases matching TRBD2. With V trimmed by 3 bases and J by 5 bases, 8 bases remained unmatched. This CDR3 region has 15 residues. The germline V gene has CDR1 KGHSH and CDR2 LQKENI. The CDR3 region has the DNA TGTGCCAGCTCACCGGGGGCTAGCGGGATAAACGAGCAGTACTTC. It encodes CASSPGASGINEQYF. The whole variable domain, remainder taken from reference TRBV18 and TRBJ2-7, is NAGVMQNPRHLVRRRGQEARLRCSPMKGHSHVYWYRQLPEEGLKFMVYLQKENIIDESGMPKERFSAEFPKEGPSILRIQQVVRGDSAAYFCASSPGASGINEQYFGPGTRLTVT.

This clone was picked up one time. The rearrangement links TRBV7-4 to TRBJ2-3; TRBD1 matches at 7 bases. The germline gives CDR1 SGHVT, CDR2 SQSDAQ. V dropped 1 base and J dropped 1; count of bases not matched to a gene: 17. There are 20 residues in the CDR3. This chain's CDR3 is CASSLDWAEGGVYCTDTQYF. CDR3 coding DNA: TGTGCCAGCAGCTTAGATTGGGCGGAAGGGGGCGTCTATTGCACAGATACGCAGTATTTT.

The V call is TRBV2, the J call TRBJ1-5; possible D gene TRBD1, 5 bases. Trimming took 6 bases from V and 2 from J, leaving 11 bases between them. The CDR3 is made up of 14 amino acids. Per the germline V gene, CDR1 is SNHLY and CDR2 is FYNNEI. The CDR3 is CASSAQGGNQPQHF. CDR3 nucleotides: TGTGCCAGCAGCGCGCAGGGCGGCAATCAGCCCCAGCATTTT.

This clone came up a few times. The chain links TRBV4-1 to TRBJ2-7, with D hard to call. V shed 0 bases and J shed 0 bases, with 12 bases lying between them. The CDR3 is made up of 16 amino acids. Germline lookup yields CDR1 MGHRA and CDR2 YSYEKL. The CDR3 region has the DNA TGCGCCAGCAGCCAAGAACGATTCATTAGCTCCTACGAGCAGTACTTC. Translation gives CASSQERFISSYEQYF.

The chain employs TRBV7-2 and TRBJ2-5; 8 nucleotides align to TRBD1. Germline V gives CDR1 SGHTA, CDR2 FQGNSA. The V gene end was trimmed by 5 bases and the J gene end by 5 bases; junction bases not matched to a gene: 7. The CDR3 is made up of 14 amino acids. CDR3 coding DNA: TGTGCCAGCAGCCCGACAGGGGTCCGGGAGACCCAGTACTTC. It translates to CASSPTGVRETQYF.

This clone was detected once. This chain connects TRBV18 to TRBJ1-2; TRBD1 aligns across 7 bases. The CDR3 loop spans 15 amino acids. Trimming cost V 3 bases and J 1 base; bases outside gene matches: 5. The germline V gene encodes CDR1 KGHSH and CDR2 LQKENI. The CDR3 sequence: CASSPRTGDNYGYTF. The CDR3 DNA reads TGTGCCAGCTCACCTAGAACAGGGGATAACTATGGCTACACCTTC.

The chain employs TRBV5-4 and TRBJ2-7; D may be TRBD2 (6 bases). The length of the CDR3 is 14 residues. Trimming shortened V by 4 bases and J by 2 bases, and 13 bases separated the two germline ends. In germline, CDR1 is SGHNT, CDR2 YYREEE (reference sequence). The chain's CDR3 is CASSPGTGAYEQYF. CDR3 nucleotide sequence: TGTGCCAGCAGCCCCGGGACTGGGGCCTACGAGCAGTACTTC. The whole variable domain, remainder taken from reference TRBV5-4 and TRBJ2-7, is ETGVTQSPTHLIKTRGQQVTLRCSSQSGHNTVSWYQQALGQGPQFIFQYYREEENGRGNFPPRFSGLQFPNYSSELNVNALELDDSALYLCASSPGTGAYEQYFGPGTRLTVT.

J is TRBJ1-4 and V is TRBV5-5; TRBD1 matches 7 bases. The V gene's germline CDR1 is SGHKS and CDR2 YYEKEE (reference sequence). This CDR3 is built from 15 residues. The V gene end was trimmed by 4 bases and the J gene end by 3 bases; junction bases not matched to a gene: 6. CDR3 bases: TGTGCCAGCAGCACGAGGGGGCCGCCTAATGAAAAACTGTTTTTT. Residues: CASSTRGPPNEKLFF.